The 5 T cell receptor delta chains below were found in one sample sequenced in a study of gamma-delta T cells after stem cell transplantation. TCRdb called clones anew from the RT-PCR reads with CATT. The data hold around 2,400 delta-chain clones, with around 3.1% observed a single time. Material: gamma-delta T cells. All receptors derive from a human donor. It is not recorded whose cells these are; they may come from a transplant donor.

This clone was detected only a few times. TCRdb shows a much larger clone's protein in place of this DNA's translation, and the two differ at residue 14, likely through a read error; the protein shown is translated from the DNA. The J gene is TRDJ1, the V gene TRDV2; maybe TRDD3 (6 bases). Per the germline V gene, CDR1 is GEAIGNYY and CDR2 is EKD. The CDR3 contains 19 residues. The V end was cut by 1 base, the J end by 4 bases, with 27 bases between. The CDR3 coding sequence is TGTGCCTGTGACACGGTCGCGGCCGGGCGGGGGAGGAAGAGCGATAAACTCATCTTT. Translated: CACDTVAAGRGRKSDKLIF.

This clone has a handful of counts. The genes are TRDV2 and TRDJ1; 9 bases match TRDD3. The CDR3 is 17 residues long. V lost 3 bases, J lost 0 bases, and 10 bases stayed unmatched. Germline V gene data show CDR1 as GEAIGNYY and CDR2 as EKD. The CDR3 DNA follows: TGTGCCTGTGACGTACTGGGGGAACCAAAGTACACCGATAAACTCATCTTT. Its translation: CACDVLGEPKYTDKLIF.

Note on this clone: A far larger clone is one base from this, pointing to a likely read error. The sample carries other DNA sequences with the same CDR3. The V call is TRDV2, the J call TRDJ1; 9 bases map to TRDD3. CDR3 length equals 24 residues. In germline, CDR1 is GEAIGNYY, CDR2 EKD. The CDR3 loop reads CACDTLPIGTGGPSTSLQADKLIF. The CDR3 region has the DNA TGCGCCTGTGACACCCTTCCAATTGGTACTGGGGGACCCTCTACCTCCCTTCAAGCCGATAAACTCATCTTT.

This clone showed up just a few times. The protein given by TCRdb reflects a much larger clone and differs at residue 9 from this DNA's translation, likely from a read error; the protein shown is the DNA's translation. The chain employs TRDV2 and TRDJ1, with TRDD3 matching over 7 bases. The length of the CDR3 is 15 residues. J was trimmed by 2 bases and V by 1 base; bases with no gene match: 6. In germline, CDR1 is GEAIGNYY, CDR2 EKD. CDR3 protein: CACDTVGYQTDKLIF. CDR3 DNA: TGTGCCTGTGACACGGTGGGATACCAAACCGATAAACTCATCTTT.

This clone was seen a handful of times. A far larger clone is a single base away, which makes a read error likely. This sample includes further DNA sequences coding for the same CDR3. This sequence joins TRDV2 and TRDJ1, with 10 nucleotides matching TRDD3. The CDR3 contains 18 residues. Germline V CDR1 and CDR2: GEAIGNYY, EKD. The CDR3 sequence: CACDRVPTGGFDLDKLIF. CDR3 nucleotide sequence: TGTGCCTGTGACAGAGTCCCTACTGGGGGATTTGACTTGGATAAGCTCATCTTT.